Here is one T cell receptor (beta chain) with its context. The sample is drawn from a study of blood T cell repertoires in COVID-19. Study details: There were acute and convalescent COVID-19 samples, and they came from the United States, Italy and Spain.

How the authors handled the data: Reference gene primer amplification gave estimated nucleated cell counts. TCRdb's table, derived via immunoSEQ multiplex PCR, lists solely in-frame clones and lacks some. The V and J calls and clone size come from that table; D and trimming were worked out from the DNA. The sample shows about 170,000 clones, about 83% of them seen only once. Trimming removed 3 bases from V and 8 bases from J; junction bases left unmatched: 7. The CDR3 extends over 14 amino acids. Germline V gives CDR1 SGHKS, CDR2 YYEKEE (reference sequence). This chain joins TRBV5-5 and TRBJ1-4; 7 nucleotides align to TRBD1. The sample was peripheral blood. The receptor was isolated from a woman aged 80 or older with acute or convalescent COVID-19. CDR3 residues: CASSSRQGREKLFF. CDR3 DNA: TGTGCCAGCAGCTCCCGACAGGGACGGGAAAAACTGTTTTTT.